This T cell receptor (beta chain) stems from a study of blood T cell repertoires in COVID-19. Study-wide context: From the United States, Italy and Spain came samples of acute and convalescent COVID-19. The cDNA or gDNA used as material had been derived from T cells, B-cell-depleted T cells, or PBMCs.

Per the authors' pipeline: Counts of nucleated cells, estimated from reference gene primer amplification, were obtained. Measured with immunoSEQ multiplex PCR; TCRdb has only the in-frame clones, and not every one. That table gives V, J and clone size, and the DNA gave D and trimming. This sample carries roughly 80,000 clones, roughly nine tenths of them seen once, and the ten largest clones take 16%. After removal of 5 bases from V and 9 bases from J, the junction contained 10 bases not matched to a gene. Germline loops: CDR1 SGHTS, CDR2 YDEGEE. The CDR3 totals 16 residues. This clonotype was obtained from a woman older than 75 with active or convalescent COVID-19. Sequenced material: peripheral blood. This sequence joins TRBV5-8 and TRBJ1-6; 11 bases are shared with TRBD1. The CDR3: CASSNAEDRGLSPLHF. CDR3 sequence (DNA): TGTGCCAGCAGTAACGCCGAGGACAGGGGGCTTTCACCCCTCCACTTT.